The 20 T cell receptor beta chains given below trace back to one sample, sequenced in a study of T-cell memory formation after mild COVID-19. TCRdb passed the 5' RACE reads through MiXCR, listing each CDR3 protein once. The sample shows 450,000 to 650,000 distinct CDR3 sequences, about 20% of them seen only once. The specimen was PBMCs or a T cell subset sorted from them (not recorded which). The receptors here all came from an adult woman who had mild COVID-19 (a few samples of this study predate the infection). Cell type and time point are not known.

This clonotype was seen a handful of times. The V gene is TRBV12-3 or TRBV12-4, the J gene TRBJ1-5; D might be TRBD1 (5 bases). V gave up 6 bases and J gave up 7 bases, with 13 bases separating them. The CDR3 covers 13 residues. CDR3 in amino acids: CASSPGGTQPQHF. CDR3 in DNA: TGTGCCAGCAGCCCGGGGGGGACCCAGCCCCAGCATTTT.

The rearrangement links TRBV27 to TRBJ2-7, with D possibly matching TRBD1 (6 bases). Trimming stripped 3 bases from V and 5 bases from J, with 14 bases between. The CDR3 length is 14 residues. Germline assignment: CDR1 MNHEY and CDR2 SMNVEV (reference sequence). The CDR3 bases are TGTGCCAGCAGTTTCCGACAGGATCTGAACGAGCAGTACTTC. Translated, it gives CASSFRQDLNEQYF.

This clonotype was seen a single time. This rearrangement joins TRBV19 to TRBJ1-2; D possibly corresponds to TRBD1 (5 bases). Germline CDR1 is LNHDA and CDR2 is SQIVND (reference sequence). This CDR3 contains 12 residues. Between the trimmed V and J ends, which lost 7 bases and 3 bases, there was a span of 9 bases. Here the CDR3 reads CASTGTYYGYTF. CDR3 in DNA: TGTGCCAGTACCGGGACTTACTATGGCTACACCTTC.

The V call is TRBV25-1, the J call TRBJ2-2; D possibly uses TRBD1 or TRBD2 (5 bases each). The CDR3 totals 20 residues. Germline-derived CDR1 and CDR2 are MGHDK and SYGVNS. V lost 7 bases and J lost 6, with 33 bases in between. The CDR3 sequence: CASTAFTGRGPGSLAGELFF. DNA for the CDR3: TGTGCCAGCACCGCTTTTACTGGTCGGGGACCGGGAAGTCTGGCCGGGGAGCTGTTTTTT.

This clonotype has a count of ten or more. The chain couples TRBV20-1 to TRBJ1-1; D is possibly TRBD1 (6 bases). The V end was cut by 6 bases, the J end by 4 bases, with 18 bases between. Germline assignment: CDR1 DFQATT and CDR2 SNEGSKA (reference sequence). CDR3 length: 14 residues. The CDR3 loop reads CSADQGRPFTEAFF. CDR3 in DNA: TGCAGTGCAGACCAGGGGCGTCCGTTCACTGAAGCTTTCTTT.

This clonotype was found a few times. This CDR3 reads CASSLGVLYNEQFF. The CDR3, as DNA: TGTGCCAGCAGCCTAGGAGTACTCTACAATGAGCAGTTCTTC. The genes are TRBV7-3 and TRBJ2-1; D uncertain. The CDR3 totals 14 residues. V lost 5 bases, J lost 3 bases, and 11 bases lay in between. CDR1 SGHTA and CDR2 FQGTGA come from the germline V gene.

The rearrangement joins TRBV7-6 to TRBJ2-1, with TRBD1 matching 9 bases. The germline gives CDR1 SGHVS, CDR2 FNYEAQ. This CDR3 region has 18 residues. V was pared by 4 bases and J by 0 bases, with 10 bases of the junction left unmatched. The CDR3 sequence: CASSSSGTGRGSYNEQFF. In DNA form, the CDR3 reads TGTGCCAGCAGCTCCTCCGGGACAGGGCGAGGCTCCTACAATGAGCAGTTCTTC. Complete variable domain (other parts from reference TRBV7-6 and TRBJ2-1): GAGVSQSPRYKVTKRGQDVALRCDPISGHVSLYWYRQALGQGPEFLTYFNYEAQQDKSGLPNDRFSAERPEGSISTLTIQRTEQRDSAMYRCASSSSGTGRGSYNEQFFGPGTRLTVL.

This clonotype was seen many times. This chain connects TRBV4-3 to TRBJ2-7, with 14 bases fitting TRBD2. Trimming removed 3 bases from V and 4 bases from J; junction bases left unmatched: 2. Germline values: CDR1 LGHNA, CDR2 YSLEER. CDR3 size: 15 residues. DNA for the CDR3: TGCGCCAGCAGCCAGGGACTAGCGGGAGTTTACGAGCAGTACTTC. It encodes CASSQGLAGVYEQYF.

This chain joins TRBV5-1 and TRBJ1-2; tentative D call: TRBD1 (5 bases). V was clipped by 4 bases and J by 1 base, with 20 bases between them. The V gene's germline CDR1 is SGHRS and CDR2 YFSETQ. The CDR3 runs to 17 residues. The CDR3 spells CASSLMGEGRFNYGYTF. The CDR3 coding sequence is TGCGCCAGCAGCCTCATGGGGGAGGGCCGGTTTAACTATGGCTACACCTTC.

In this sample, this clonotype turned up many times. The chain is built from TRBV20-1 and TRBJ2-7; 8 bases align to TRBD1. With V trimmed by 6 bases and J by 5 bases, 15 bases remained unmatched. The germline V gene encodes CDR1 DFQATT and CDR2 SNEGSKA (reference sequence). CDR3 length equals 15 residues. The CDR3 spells CSAGPLRQGADEQYF. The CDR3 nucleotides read TGCAGTGCGGGCCCCCTTCGGCAGGGGGCTGACGAGCAGTACTTC.

The CDR3: CASSLGQWGNQETQYF. The CDR3 DNA reads as TGCGCCAGCAGTCTGGGACAGTGGGGGAACCAAGAGACCCAGTACTTC. This sequence joins TRBV23-1 and TRBJ2-5; 7 bases fit TRBD1. TRBV23-1 is marked as an open reading frame, function uncertain. This CDR3 is 16 amino acids long. The ends lost 4 bases at V and 0 bases at J; junction bases unmatched: 8.

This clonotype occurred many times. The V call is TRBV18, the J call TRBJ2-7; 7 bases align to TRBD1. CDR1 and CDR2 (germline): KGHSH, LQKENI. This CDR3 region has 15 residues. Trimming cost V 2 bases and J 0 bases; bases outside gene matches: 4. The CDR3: CASSPGTESSYEQYF. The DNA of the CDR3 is TGTGCCAGCTCACCAGGGACAGAGAGCTCCTACGAGCAGTACTTC.

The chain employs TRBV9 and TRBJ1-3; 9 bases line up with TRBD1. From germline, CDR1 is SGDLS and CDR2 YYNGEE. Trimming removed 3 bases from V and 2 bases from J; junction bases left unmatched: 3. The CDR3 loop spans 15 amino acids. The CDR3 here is CASSGGQGTGNTIYF. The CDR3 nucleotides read TGTGCCAGCAGCGGGGGACAGGGAACTGGAAACACCATATATTTT.

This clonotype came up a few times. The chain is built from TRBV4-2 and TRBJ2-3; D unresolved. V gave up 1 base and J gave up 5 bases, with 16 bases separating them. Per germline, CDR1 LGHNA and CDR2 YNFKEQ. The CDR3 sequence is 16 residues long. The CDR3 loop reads CASSQGLQRGIDTQYF. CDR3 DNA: TGTGCCAGCAGCCAAGGATTGCAGCGTGGGATAGATACGCAGTATTTT.

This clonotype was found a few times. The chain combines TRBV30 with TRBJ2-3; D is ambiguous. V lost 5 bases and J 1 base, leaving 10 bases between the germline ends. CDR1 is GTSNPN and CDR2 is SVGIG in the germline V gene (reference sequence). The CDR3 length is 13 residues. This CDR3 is CAWPGLGTDTQYF. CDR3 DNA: TGTGCCTGGCCAGGCTTGGGCACAGATACGCAGTATTTT.

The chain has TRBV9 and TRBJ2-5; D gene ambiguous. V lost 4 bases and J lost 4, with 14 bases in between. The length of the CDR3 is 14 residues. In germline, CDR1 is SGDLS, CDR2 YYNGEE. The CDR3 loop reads CASSPGPLPETQYF. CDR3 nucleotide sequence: TGTGCCAGCAGCCCTGGACCGCTACCAGAGACCCAGTACTTC. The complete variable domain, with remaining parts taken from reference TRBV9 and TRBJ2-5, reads DSGVTQTPKHLITATGQRVTLRCSPRSGDLSVYWYQQSLDQGLQFLIQYYNGEERAKGNILERFSAQQFPDLHSELNLSSLELGDSALYFCASSPGPLPETQYFGPGTRLLVL.

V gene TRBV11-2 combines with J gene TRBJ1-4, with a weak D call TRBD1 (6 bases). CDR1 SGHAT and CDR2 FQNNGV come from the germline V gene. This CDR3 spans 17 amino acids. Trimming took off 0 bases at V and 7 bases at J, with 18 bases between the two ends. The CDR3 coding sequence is TGTGCCAGCAGCTTAGATCTGTGGGGGCGTGGGGGTGAAAAACTGTTTTTT. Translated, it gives CASSLDLWGRGGEKLFF.

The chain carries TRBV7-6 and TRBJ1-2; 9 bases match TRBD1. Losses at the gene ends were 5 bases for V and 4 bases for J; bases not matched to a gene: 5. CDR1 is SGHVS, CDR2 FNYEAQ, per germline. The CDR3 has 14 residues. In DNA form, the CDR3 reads TGTGCCAGCAGCACGGGACAGGGTGGCTATGGCTACACCTTC. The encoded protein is CASSTGQGGYGYTF. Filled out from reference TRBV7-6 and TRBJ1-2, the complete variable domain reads GAGVSQSPRYKVTKRGQDVALRCDPISGHVSLYWYRQALGQGPEFLTYFNYEAQQDKSGLPNDRFSAERPEGSISTLTIQRTEQRDSAMYRCASSTGQGGYGYTFGSGTRLTVV.

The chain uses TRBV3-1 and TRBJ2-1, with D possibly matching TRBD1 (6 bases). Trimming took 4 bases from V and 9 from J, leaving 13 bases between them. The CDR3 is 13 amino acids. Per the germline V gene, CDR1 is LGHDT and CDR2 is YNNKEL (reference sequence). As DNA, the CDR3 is TGTGCCAGCAGCCGCGGATCAGGGGTTGAGCAGTTCTTC. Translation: CASSRGSGVEQFF.

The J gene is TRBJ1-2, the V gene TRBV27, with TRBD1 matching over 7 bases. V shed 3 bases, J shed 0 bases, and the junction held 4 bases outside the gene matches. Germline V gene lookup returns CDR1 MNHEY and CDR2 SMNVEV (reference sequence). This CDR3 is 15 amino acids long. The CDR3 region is CASSLSGTANYGYTF. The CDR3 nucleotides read TGTGCCAGCAGTTTGTCCGGGACAGCTAACTATGGCTACACCTTC.